This TCR beta chain was observed in a study of human T cells and chemical hapten exposure. Study-wide background: Yields of TCR per sample differed, chiefly owing to small differences in pooled library volume. Study-wide results and limits: High-frequency TCRs, those above 1 in 1000, stayed the same after DPC sensitization.

Individual cDNA molecules in this library carried unique molecular identifiers. TCRdb re-called the 5' RACE reads through MiXCR, storing one row per CDR3 protein. Of some 150,000 distinct CDR3 sequences detected, about 4.3% appear once; the ten largest clones hold approximately 1.3%. This clonotype occurred many times. Antigen unknown. Extraction yielded total RNA from whole blood (unfractionated). The length of the CDR3 is 16 residues. V gave up 4 bases and J gave up 3 bases; unmatched junction bases: 5. The TCR originated in a female donor in good health. J is TRBJ2-6 and V is TRBV12-3 or TRBV12-4; TRBD1 matches 8 bases. DNA of the CDR3: TGTGCCAGCAGTTACCGACAGGGGTATGGGGCCAACGTCCTGACTTTC. Translated: CASSYRQGYGANVLTF.